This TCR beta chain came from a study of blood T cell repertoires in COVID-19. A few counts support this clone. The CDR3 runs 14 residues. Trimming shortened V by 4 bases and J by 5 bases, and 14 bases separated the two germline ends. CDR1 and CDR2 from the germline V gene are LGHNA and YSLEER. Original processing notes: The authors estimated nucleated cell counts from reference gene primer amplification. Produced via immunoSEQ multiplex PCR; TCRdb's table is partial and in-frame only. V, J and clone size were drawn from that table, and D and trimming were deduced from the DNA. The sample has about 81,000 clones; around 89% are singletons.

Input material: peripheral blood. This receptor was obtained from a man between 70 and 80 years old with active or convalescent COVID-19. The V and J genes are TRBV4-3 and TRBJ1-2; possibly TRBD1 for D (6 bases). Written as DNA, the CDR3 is TGCGCCAGCAGCCCGACCGAGGGGGGGTATGGCTACACCTTC. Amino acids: CASSPTEGGYGYTF.